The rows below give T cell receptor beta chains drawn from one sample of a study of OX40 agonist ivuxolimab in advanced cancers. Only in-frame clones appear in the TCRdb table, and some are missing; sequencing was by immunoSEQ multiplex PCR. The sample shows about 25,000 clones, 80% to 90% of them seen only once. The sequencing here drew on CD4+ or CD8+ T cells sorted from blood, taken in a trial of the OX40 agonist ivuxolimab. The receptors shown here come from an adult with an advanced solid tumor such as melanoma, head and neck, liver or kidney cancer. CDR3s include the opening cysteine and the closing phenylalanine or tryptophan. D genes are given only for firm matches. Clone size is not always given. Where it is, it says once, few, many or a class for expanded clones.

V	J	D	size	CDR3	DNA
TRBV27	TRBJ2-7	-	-	CASSLGAEQYF	TGTGCCAGCAGTTTAGGCGCCGAGCAGTACTTC
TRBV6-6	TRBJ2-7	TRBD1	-	CASRGQGEYEQYF	TGTGCCAGCAGGGGACAGGGTGAATACGAGCAGTACTTC
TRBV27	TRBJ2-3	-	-	CASRPGTSTDTQYF	TGTGCCAGCAGACCCGGGACTAGCACAGATACGCAGTATTTT
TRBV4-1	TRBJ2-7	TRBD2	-	CASSQGVGGATYEQYF	TGCGCCAGCAGCCAAGGGGTCGGGGGGGCCACCTACGAGCAGTACTTC
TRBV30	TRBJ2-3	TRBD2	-	CAWGLDTQYF	TGTGCCTGGGGACTAGACACGCAGTATTTT
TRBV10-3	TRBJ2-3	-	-	CAISDYELGSGPSTTDTQYF	TGTGCCATCAGTGATTATGAGCTAGGGTCGGGCCCATCCACCACAGATACGCAGTATTTT
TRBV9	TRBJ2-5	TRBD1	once	CASSLGQGEETQYF	TGTGCCAGCAGCCTGGGACAGGGAGAAGAGACCCAGTACTTC
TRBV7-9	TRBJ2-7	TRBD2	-	CASSPTSGSHEQYF	TGTGCCAGCAGCCCGACTAGCGGGAGCCACGAGCAGTACTTC
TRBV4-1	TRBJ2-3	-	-	CASSHGSGYTQDTQYF	TGCGCCAGCAGCCACGGTAGCGGTTACACGCAGGATACGCAGTATTTT
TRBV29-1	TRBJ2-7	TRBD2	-	CSVELASGRSSYEQYF	TGCAGCGTTGAATTGGCTAGCGGGAGGAGCTCCTACGAGCAGTACTTC
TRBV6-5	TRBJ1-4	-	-	CASSYIAGEKLFF	TGTGCCAGCAGTTACATTGCCGGTGAAAAACTGTTTTTT
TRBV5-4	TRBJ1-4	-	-	CASSQDPGRANEKLFF	TGTGCCAGCAGCCAAGATCCAGGGCGTGCTAATGAAAAACTGTTTTTT
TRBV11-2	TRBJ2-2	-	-	CASSANTGELFF	TGTGCCAGCAGCGCGAACACCGGGGAGCTGTTTTTT
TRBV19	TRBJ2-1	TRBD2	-	CASSRDSGSSYNEQFF	TGTGCCAGTAGTAGGGATAGCGGGAGCTCCTACAATGAGCAGTTCTTC
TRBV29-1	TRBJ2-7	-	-	CSVEDLNGNYEQYF	TGCAGCGTTGAAGATCTTAACGGAAACTACGAGCAGTACTTC
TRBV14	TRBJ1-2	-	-	CASSQGLPYGYTF	TGTGCCAGCAGCCAAGGGCTGCCCTATGGCTACACCTTC
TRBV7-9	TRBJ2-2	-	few	CASSWGNTGELFF	TGTGCCAGCAGCTGGGGGAATACCGGGGAGCTGTTTTTT
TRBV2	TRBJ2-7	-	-	CASSDQAQVLGISYEQYF	TGTGCCAGCAGCGATCAGGCACAGGTATTGGGGATCTCCTACGAGCAGTACTTC
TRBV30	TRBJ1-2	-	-	CAWSIPRDGYGYTF	TGTGCCTGGAGTATACCCAGGGACGGCTATGGCTACACCTTC
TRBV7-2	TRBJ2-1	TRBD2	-	CASSPGLAGFDNEQFF	TGTGCCAGCAGCCCCGGACTAGCGGGGTTCGACAATGAGCAGTTCTTC
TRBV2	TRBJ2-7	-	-	CASSELVVSSGTNEQYF	TGTGCCAGCAGTGAACTGGTGGTGAGTAGCGGAACCAACGAGCAGTACTTC
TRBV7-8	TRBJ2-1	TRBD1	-	CASSYWTGVGNEQFF	TGTGCCAGCAGCTATTGGACAGGGGTGGGCAATGAGCAGTTCTTC
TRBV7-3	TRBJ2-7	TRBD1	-	CASSLDRGYEQYF	TGTGCCAGCAGCTTAGACAGGGGGTACGAGCAGTACTTC
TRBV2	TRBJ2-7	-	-	CASSDSIGRGQKQYF	TGTGCCAGCAGTGATTCTATAGGGAGGGGACAAAAGCAGTACTTC
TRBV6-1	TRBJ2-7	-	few	CASSELRGVGEQYF	TGTGCCAGCAGTGAATTGAGGGGGGTCGGCGAGCAGTACTTC
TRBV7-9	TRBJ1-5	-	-	CASSSDNQPQHF	TGTGCCAGCAGCTCAGACAATCAGCCCCAGCATTTT
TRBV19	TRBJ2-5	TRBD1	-	CASGDSLYQETQYF	TGTGCCAGCGGGGACAGCCTGTACCAAGAGACCCAGTACTTC
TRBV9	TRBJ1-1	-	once	CASSGEKFTGTPSYWYGNTEAFF	TGTGCCAGCAGCGGAGAGAAATTTACAGGGACGCCGAGCTATTGGTACGGGAACACTGAAGCTTTCTTT
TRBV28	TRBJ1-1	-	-	CASTVPNTEAFF	TGTGCCAGCACCGTCCCGAACACTGAAGCTTTCTTT
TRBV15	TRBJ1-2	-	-	CATRKGRGPNYGYTF	TGTGCCACCAGGAAGGGGAGGGGACCTAACTATGGCTACACCTTC
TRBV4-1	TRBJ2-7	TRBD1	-	CASSQDMGQGTYEQYF	TGCGCCAGCAGCCAAGATATGGGACAGGGTACCTACGAGCAGTACTTC
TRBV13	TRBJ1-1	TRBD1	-	CASSVGQGTEAFF	TGTGCCAGCAGCGTTGGACAGGGCACTGAAGCTTTCTTT
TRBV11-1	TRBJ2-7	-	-	CASSLPGTGYEQYF	TGTGCCAGCAGCCTCCCGGGCACTGGCTACGAGCAGTACTTC
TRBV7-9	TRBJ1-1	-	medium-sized	CASSLVQGHTEAFF	TGTGCCAGCAGCTTAGTGCAGGGCCACACTGAAGCTTTCTTT
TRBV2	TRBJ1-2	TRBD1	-	CASRTRGQGTNYGYTF	TGTGCCAGCAGAACACGAGGACAGGGCACTAACTATGGCTACACCTTC
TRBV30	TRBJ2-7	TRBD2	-	CAWSVLGGGAYEQYF	TGTGCCTGGAGTGTACTGGGCGGGGGGGCGTACGAGCAGTACTTC
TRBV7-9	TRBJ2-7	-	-	CASSPKDWTYEQYF	TGTGCCAGCAGCCCTAAGGACTGGACCTACGAGCAGTACTTC
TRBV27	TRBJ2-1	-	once	CATSYMGLRGMSYNGQFF	TGTGCCACCAGCTACATGGGGCTTCGCGGGATGTCCTACAATGGGCAGTTCTTC
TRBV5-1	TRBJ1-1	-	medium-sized	CASSSREVTMNTEAFF	TGCGCCAGCAGCTCCCGGGAGGTAACCATGAACACTGAAGCTTTCTTT
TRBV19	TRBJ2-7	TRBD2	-	CASSSASGTYEQYF	TGTGCCAGTAGTTCAGCTAGCGGAACCTACGAGCAGTACTTC
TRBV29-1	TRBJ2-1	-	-	CSVGSGREQFF	TGCAGCGTTGGATCCGGGCGTGAGCAGTTCTTC
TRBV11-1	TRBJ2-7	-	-	CASSPFRGATYEQYF	TGTGCCAGCAGCCCATTTCGGGGGGCTACCTACGAGCAGTACTTC
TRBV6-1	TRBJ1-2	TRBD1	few	CASSEGPGQGGYGYTF	TGTGCCAGCAGTGAAGGCCCAGGACAGGGTGGCTATGGCTACACCTTC
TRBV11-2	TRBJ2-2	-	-	CASSSFTGELFF	TGTGCCAGCAGCTCCTTCACCGGGGAGCTGTTTTTT
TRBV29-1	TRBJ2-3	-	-	CSVARGGTDTQYF	TGCAGCGTTGCCCGGGGAGGAACAGATACGCAGTATTTT
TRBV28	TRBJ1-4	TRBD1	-	CASSGWPTGGSVEKLFF	TGTGCCAGCAGTGGATGGCCCACAGGGGGTTCCGTTGAAAAACTGTTTTTT
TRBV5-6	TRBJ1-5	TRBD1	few	CASSLEGGQLNSNQPQHF	TGTGCCAGCAGCTTGGAAGGGGGACAGCTAAATAGCAATCAGCCCCAGCATTTT
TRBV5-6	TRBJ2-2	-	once	CASTLKGNTGELFF	TGTGCCAGCACCCTTAAGGGGAACACCGGGGAGCTGTTTTTT
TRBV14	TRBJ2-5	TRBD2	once	CASSKPGLAETQYF	TGTGCCAGCAGCAAACCCGGACTAGCCGAGACCCAGTACTTC
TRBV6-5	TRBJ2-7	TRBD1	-	CASRPDREVYEQYF	TGTGCCAGCAGACCCGACAGGGAAGTCTACGAGCAGTACTTC